These 14 T cell receptor beta chains were sequenced from one sample in a study of cytomegalovirus exposure and HLA in healthy donors. PCR amplification relied on 60 Vbeta primers (plus 13 Jbeta primers). Sequencing was performed with immunoSEQ multiplex PCR; in TCRdb, only in-frame clones are kept and a portion is missing. The sample comprises approximately 110,000 clones, 74% of which are singletons, and about 2.6% rests with the top ten. Sequencing input: PBMCs. The source of these receptors is a man in his fifties in good health and CMV-seropositive.

This clone was observed a few times. In DNA form, the CDR3 reads TGTGCCAGCAGTTACTCGTCGGGGGGCGAGACCCAGTACTTC. This translates into CASSYSSGGETQYF. This rearrangement joins TRBV6-5 to TRBJ2-5; TRBD2 is a possible D gene (7 bases). Germline assignment: CDR1 MNHEY and CDR2 SVGAGI. Trimming stripped 0 bases from V and 5 bases from J, with 10 bases between. This CDR3 contains 14 residues.

The genes are TRBV7-9 and TRBJ2-7; a weak D match, TRBD2 (5 bases). The V and J ends lost 4 bases and 6 bases respectively, with 10 bases between them. CDR3 length equals 12 residues. The V gene's germline CDR1 is SEHNR and CDR2 FQNEAQ (reference sequence). The CDR3 region has the DNA TGTGCCAGCAGCTCCCCTGGAGGCGAGCAGTACTTC. Its protein is CASSSPGGEQYF. Together with reference TRBV7-9 and TRBJ2-7, the CDR3 gives the full variable domain: DTGVSQNPRHKITKRGQNVTFRCDPISEHNRLYWYRQTLGQGPEFLTYFQNEAQLEKSRLLSDRFSAERPKGSFSTLEIQRTEQGDSAMYLCASSSPGGEQYFGPGTRLTVT.

The chain couples TRBV2 to TRBJ1-5; D unclear. Deletions cut 2 bases from V and 2 bases from J, with 7 bases between. This CDR3 is 14 amino acids long. The germline V gene encodes CDR1 SNHLY and CDR2 FYNNEI. The CDR3 bases are TGTGCCAGCAGTGAAAGGACTGGCAATCAGCCCCAGCATTTT. Amino acids: CASSERTGNQPQHF.

V and J are TRBV10-1 and TRBJ1-4; no clear D gene. This CDR3 contains 13 residues. Germline V gene lookup returns CDR1 WNHNN and CDR2 SYGVQD (reference sequence). V shed 4 bases and J shed 8 bases, with 11 bases lying between them. In DNA form, the CDR3 reads TGCGCCAGCAGTGTAGTGGTTAGAGAAAAACTGTTTTTT. Translated, it gives CASSVVVREKLFF.

The chain is built from TRBV15 and TRBJ1-4; D not resolved. Trimming shortened V by 6 bases and J by 1 base, and 6 bases separated the two germline ends. The CDR3 is made up of 13 amino acids. CDR1 is LNHNV and CDR2 is YYDKDF in the germline V gene (reference sequence). The CDR3 loop is CATSWQTNEKLFF. CDR3 bases: TGTGCCACCAGTTGGCAAACTAATGAAAAACTGTTTTTT.

The sample holds one count of this clone. At one of its ends the junction is not consistent with the germline gene, which may arise from a read error. The rearrangement joins TRBV5-1 to TRBJ1-2; maybe TRBD1 (5 bases). This CDR3 has 15 amino acids. Germline values: CDR1 SGHRS, CDR2 YFSETQ. CDR3 residues: CTSSDREGGENGYTF. The DNA of the CDR3 is TGCACCAGCAGCGATCGGGAGGGAGGGGAAAATGGCTACACCTTC.

The chain carries TRBV11-2 and TRBJ2-5; 8 nucleotides align to TRBD2. The CDR3 is 19 residues long. V lost 1 base and J lost 2; bases outside the gene matches: 15. Germline lookup yields CDR1 SGHAT and CDR2 FQNNGV. Here the CDR3 reads CASSLGASGLSGRQETQYF. The CDR3 DNA is TGTGCCAGCAGCTTAGGGGCTAGCGGGCTATCAGGGAGGCAAGAGACCCAGTACTTC.

The sample holds a few counts of this clone. J is TRBJ2-4 and V is TRBV5-8, with 7 bases matching TRBD2. The length of the CDR3 is 18 residues. Germline-derived CDR1 and CDR2 are SGHTS and YDEGEE. The junction had 12 bases not matched to a gene; V was cut back by 3 bases and J by 0 bases. Written as DNA, the CDR3 is TGTGCCAGCAGCTACACTTCGGGAGGTACCCTAGCCAAAAACATTCAGTACTTC. Protein: CASSYTSGGTLAKNIQYF. The variable domain in full, with the rest retrieved from reference TRBV5-8 and TRBJ2-4, is EAGVTQSPTHLIKTRGQQATLRCSPISGHTSVYWYQQALGLGLQFLLWYDEGEERNRGNFPPRFSGRQFPNYSSELNVNALELEDSALYLCASSYTSGGTLAKNIQYFGAGTRLSVL.

The gene calls are TRBV28 and TRBJ1-4; D might be TRBD1 (5 bases). The germline CDR1 and CDR2 sequences are MDHEN and SYDVKM. The CDR3 covers 15 residues. V was pared by 6 bases and J by 5 bases, with 16 bases between. CDR3 protein: CASSPLDSRNEKLFF. The DNA for the CDR3 is TGTGCCAGCAGCCCCCTTGACAGCCGGAATGAAAAACTGTTTTTT.

This chain links TRBV5-1 with TRBJ2-5; no definite D call. Germline V gives CDR1 SGHRS, CDR2 YFSETQ. The V end was cut by 2 bases, the J end by 7 bases, with 6 bases between. The CDR3 sequence is 11 residues long. CDR3 nucleotides: TGCGCCAGCAGCTTCCCCGGGACCCAGTACTTC. Protein sequence: CASSFPGTQYF.

The chain couples TRBV6-6 to TRBJ2-7; 10 bases are a match to TRBD1. Germline loops: CDR1 MNHNY, CDR2 SVGAGI (reference sequence). V shed 1 base, J shed 4 bases, and the junction held 4 bases outside the gene matches. CDR3 length: 15 amino acids. The CDR3 spells CASSYLGQGWYEQYF. DNA for the CDR3: TGTGCCAGCAGTTACTTGGGACAGGGGTGGTACGAGCAGTACTTC.

J is TRBJ1-2 and V is TRBV4-2; no clear D gene. The germline V gene has CDR1 LGHNA and CDR2 YNFKEQ. Trimming stripped 0 bases from V and 6 bases from J, with 14 bases between. This CDR3 region has 15 residues. This chain's CDR3 is CASSQDSSSLHGYTF. The CDR3 bases are TGTGCCAGCAGCCAAGATAGCTCTAGCCTGCATGGCTACACCTTC.

The V call is TRBV2, the J call TRBJ2-1; D is ambiguous. The CDR3 has 8 amino acids. Trimming removed 8 bases at V and 10 bases at J, with 3 bases between. The germline V gene encodes CDR1 SNHLY and CDR2 FYNNEI. The CDR3 nucleotides read TGTGCCAGCGAGGAGCAGTTCTTC. Translation: CASEEQFF.

This chain uses TRBV2 with TRBJ1-3; 8 positions match TRBD1. The CDR3 sequence is 14 residues long. Germline assignment: CDR1 SNHLY and CDR2 FYNNEI. Germline trimming cut 3 bases from V and 6 bases from J; bases unmatched to any gene: 4. CDR3 in amino acids: CASSDRGQENTIYF. The CDR3 DNA follows: TGTGCCAGCAGTGACAGGGGGCAGGAAAACACCATATATTTT.